The rows below give T cell receptor beta chains drawn from one sample of a study of OX40 agonist ivuxolimab in advanced cancers. Produced via immunoSEQ multiplex PCR; TCRdb's table is partial and in-frame only. This sample carries more than 75,000 clones, more than 80% of them seen once, and the ten largest clones take approximately 0.22%. The sample consisted of CD4+ or CD8+ T cells sorted from blood, taken in a trial of the OX40 agonist ivuxolimab. The receptors derive from an adult with an advanced solid tumor such as melanoma, head and neck, liver or kidney cancer. The CDR3 runs from the conserved cysteine through the conserved F or W. D genes are given only for firm matches. Expanded clones get a size class; other rows say once, few or many, or leave the size out.

>.|TRBV7-2|TRBJ2-3|TRBD2
TGTGCCAGCAGCCCGTCCGGACTAGCGTCCTACACAGATACGCAGTATTTT
CASSPSGLASYTDTQYF
>.|TRBV19|TRBJ2-3|TRBD2
TGTGCCAGTAGTATCTCGCGGGGGGCGGTGGCAGATACGCAGTATTTT
CASSISRGAVADTQYF
>.|TRBV5-4|TRBJ1-4|TRBD1
TGTGCCAGCAGCCGAAAATTAACAGGGGGCGAGTCTAATGAAAAACTGTTTTTT
CASSRKLTGGESNEKLFF
>.|TRBV6-5|TRBJ1-4|.
TGTGCCAGCAGTGCGAGATTCGTCGGTGAAAAACTGTTTTTT
CASSARFVGEKLFF
>.|TRBV5-4|TRBJ2-1|.
TGTGCCAGCAGCTTGGACTTTAGCTCCTACAATGAGCAGTTCTTC
CASSLDFSSYNEQFF
>.|TRBV7-3|TRBJ2-3|TRBD2
TGTGCCAGCAGCTTATTCCGGGGAAGTAGCGGGAGTGTGCAAGATACGCAGTATTTT
CASSLFRGSSGSVQDTQYF
>.|TRBV9|TRBJ2-1|TRBD1
TGTGCCAGCAGCGCTTCCATTGGGACAGGGGGCTACAATGAGCAGTTCTTC
CASSASIGTGGYNEQFF
>.|TRBV7-9|TRBJ1-2|.
TGTGCCAGCAGCTTTGCCCAGAGCTATGGCTACACCTTC
CASSFAQSYGYTF
>.|TRBV29-1|TRBJ2-1|TRBD2
TGCAGCGTTGAAGATCGACGGACTAGCGGGACGGGGAGGCAGTTCTTC
CSVEDRRTSGTGRQFF
>.|TRBV7-6|TRBJ1-6|.
TGTGCCAGCAGCCCGAACAGGGCCCGGGGTAATTCACCCCTCCACTTT
CASSPNRARGNSPLHF
>few|TRBV11-2|TRBJ1-6|.
TGTGCCAGCAGCTCCCTACAGGGTTTAGGGTCACCCCTCCACTTT
CASSSLQGLGSPLHF
>.|TRBV27|TRBJ2-3|.
TGTGCCAGCAGCCAACGGGGCACAGATACGCAGTATTTT
CASSQRGTDTQYF
>.|TRBV28|TRBJ1-1|.
TGTGCCAGCAGCCGACACAGTACCTCAGGTACTGAAGCTTTCTTT
CASSRHSTSGTEAFF
>once|TRBV28|TRBJ2-5|TRBD2
TGTGCCAGCAGTCGGGGGGGCAGGCTAGAAGAGACCCAGTACTTC
CASSRGGRLEETQYF
>.|TRBV19|TRBJ2-3|.
TGTGCCAGTAGAACAAAACCTTCCGGTCGCACAGATACGCAGTATTTT
CASRTKPSGRTDTQYF
>.|TRBV20-1|TRBJ2-3|.
TGCAGTGCCGTGCGCGCAGATACGCAGTATTTT
CSAVRADTQYF
>.|TRBV6-1|TRBJ2-5|TRBD2
TGTGCCAGCAGTGGGACTAGCGGGGGGGCCATGAGTGAGACCCAGTACTTC
CASSGTSGGAMSETQYF
>.|TRBV18|TRBJ1-1|.
TGTGCCAGCTCCCTCCAGGGTCTGGACACTGAAGCTTTCTTT
CASSLQGLDTEAFF
>.|TRBV7-2|TRBJ2-5|TRBD1
TGTGCCAGCAGCCGCGACAGGGGCCGAGAGACCCAGTACTTC
CASSRDRGRETQYF
>few|TRBV2|TRBJ1-2|.
TGTAAAACCGGGACGGAATACTATGGCTACACCTTC
CKTGTEYYGYTF
>.|TRBV6-6|TRBJ1-5|TRBD1
TGTGCCAGCAGTTACCAGGACAGGGACAATCAGCCCCAGCATTTT
CASSYQDRDNQPQHF
>once|TRBV10-3|TRBJ2-3|TRBD2
TGTGCCATCGGGATCCGGACTAGCGGGAGGAGCACAGATACGCAGTATTTT
CAIGIRTSGRSTDTQYF
>.|TRBV7-9|TRBJ1-1|.
TGTGCCAGCAGCGCGAGGGGAGACACTGAAGCTTTCTTT
CASSARGDTEAFF
>.|TRBV19|TRBJ1-4|TRBD1
TGTGCCAGTAGAAAACCGGGACAGGGTTGGAGTGAAAAACTGTTTTTT
CASRKPGQGWSEKLFF
>.|TRBV6-7|TRBJ1-3|.
TGTGCCGCCAGGGAGGTTAACTCTGGAAACACCATATATTTT
CAAREVNSGNTIYF
>.|TRBV7-2|TRBJ2-5|TRBD1
TGTGCCAGCAGCCATAGCCAGGGACAGATAAAAGAGACCCAGTACTTC
CASSHSQGQIKETQYF
>.|TRBV7-7|TRBJ1-2|.
TGTGCCAGCAGTGATGGGGAAGACTATGGCTACACCTTC
CASSDGEDYGYTF
>once|TRBV7-2|TRBJ2-3|.
TGTGCCAGCAGCTACACGGATGCGATGGATACGCAGTATTTT
CASSYTDAMDTQYF
>.|TRBV5-1|TRBJ2-5|.
TGCGCCAGCAGCTTGGTGCTAGGGGTTGGGACCCAGTACTTC
CASSLVLGVGTQYF
>.|TRBV29-1|TRBJ2-7|.
TGCAGCGTTGCTTCTGTCCACGAGCAGTACTTC
CSVASVHEQYF
>few|TRBV19|TRBJ1-5|TRBD1
TGTGCCAGTAGTCGGGACAGGGGGCATCAGCCCCAGCATTTT
CASSRDRGHQPQHF
>.|TRBV6-5|TRBJ1-4|.
TGTGCCAGCAGTGCCCTGAGGGGACCTAATGAAAAACTGTTTTTT
CASSALRGPNEKLFF
>.|TRBV4-2|TRBJ1-2|.
TGTGCCAGCAGCCAACCTAGACAGGCTCACTATGGCTACACCTTC
CASSQPRQAHYGYTF
>.|TRBV5-8|TRBJ1-2|.
TGTGCCAGCAGCTTTTTTATGAGGGCAGAGGGCTACACCTTC
CASSFFMRAEGYTF
>.|TRBV30|TRBJ2-7|TRBD1
TGTGCCTGGAGTGAATGGCGAAACAGGGGGTGGTACGAGCAGTACTTC
CAWSEWRNRGWYEQYF
>.|TRBV4-2|TRBJ2-7|.
TGTGCCAGCAGCCAAGGAGTATTGGGGTACGAGCAGTACTTC
CASSQGVLGYEQYF
>.|TRBV5-1|TRBJ2-5|TRBD2
TGCGCCAGCAGCGTAGCGGGAGGAGAGACCCAGTACTTC
CASSVAGGETQYF
>.|TRBV7-9|TRBJ1-2|TRBD1
TGTGCCAGCAGTAGCAACAGGGGCGGCCGCACCTTC
CASSSNRGGRTF
>.|TRBV28|TRBJ2-2|.
TGTGCCAGCCAGGTGGGGACGGACACCGGGGAGCTGTTTTTT
CASQVGTDTGELFF
>.|TRBV5-4|TRBJ2-7|TRBD2
TGTGCCAGCAAGGCTAGCGGTGAATACGAGCAGTACTTC
CASKASGEYEQYF
>.|TRBV5-5|TRBJ1-5|.
TGTGCCAGCAGCTTGGAGAGCAATCAGCCCCAGCATTTT
CASSLESNQPQHF
>once|TRBV7-8|TRBJ1-2|.
TGTGCCAGCAGCTTGGACGGAGGGAAGATGGCCGGTGGCTACACCTTC
CASSLDGGKMAGGYTF
>.|TRBV10-3|TRBJ1-2|TRBD1
TGTGCCATCAGTGATCTCGGGACAGCCTATGGCTACACCTTC
CAISDLGTAYGYTF
>.|TRBV5-6|TRBJ1-4|.
TGTGCCAGCAGCTTACAGGGCACAACTAATGAAAAACTGTTTTTT
CASSLQGTTNEKLFF
>.|TRBV11-3|TRBJ2-1|TRBD2
TGTGCCAGCAGCCCGCAAATGGGCGGAGCGGGAGTGGGTAATGAGCAGTTCTTC
CASSPQMGGAGVGNEQFF
>.|TRBV2|TRBJ2-5|TRBD2
TGTGCCAGCACCCCCCGAGGATTGGGGGGGGAGACCCAGTACTTC
CASTPRGLGGETQYF
>.|TRBV6-5|TRBJ2-2|.
TGTGCCAGCAGTTCGACAAAGTGGGGCACCGGGGAGCTGTTTTTT
CASSSTKWGTGELFF
>.|TRBV14|TRBJ1-2|.
TGTGCCAGCAGCCAACAACCGGGGATCTATGGCTACACCTTC
CASSQQPGIYGYTF
>few|TRBV19|TRBJ1-5|.
TGTGCCAGTAGTATTCGGGGGGAATCTCTCAATCAGCCCCAGCATTTT
CASSIRGESLNQPQHF
>.|TRBV6-1|TRBJ2-3|TRBD2
TGTGCCAGCAGTGCTCAGCGGGGGGGCCGTCCTACCGGGGATACGCAGTATTTT
CASSAQRGGRPTGDTQYF
>.|TRBV6-1|TRBJ1-5|TRBD1
TGTGCCAGCAGTGAAGCGAGGGGGCGCAGGGGCAGCAATCAGCCCCAGCATTTT
CASSEARGRRGSNQPQHF
>.|TRBV28|TRBJ2-5|TRBD1
TGTGCCAGCAGTTTCAGGGGGCAAGAGACCCAGTACTTC
CASSFRGQETQYF